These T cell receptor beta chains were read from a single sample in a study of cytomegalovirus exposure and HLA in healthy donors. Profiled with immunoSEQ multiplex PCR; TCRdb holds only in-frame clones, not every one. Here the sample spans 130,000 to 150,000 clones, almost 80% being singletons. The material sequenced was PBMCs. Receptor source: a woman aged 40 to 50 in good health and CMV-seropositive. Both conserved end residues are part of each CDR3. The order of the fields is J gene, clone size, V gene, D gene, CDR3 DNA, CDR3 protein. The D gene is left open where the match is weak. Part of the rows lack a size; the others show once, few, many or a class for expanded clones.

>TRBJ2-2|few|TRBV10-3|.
TGTGCCATCAGTGAGTCGCGGGGGCGAGTCGGGGAGCTGTTTTTT
CAISESRGRVGELFF
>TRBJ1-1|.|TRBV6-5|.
TGTGCCAGCATTTATCCCACACGGGGAGGGACTGAAGCTTTCTTT
CASIYPTRGGTEAFF
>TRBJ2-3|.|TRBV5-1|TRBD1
TGCGCCAGCAGCTTGCAACCACCGGGACAGGGCACAGATACGCAGTATTTT
CASSLQPPGQGTDTQYF
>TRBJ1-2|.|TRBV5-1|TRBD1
TGCGCCAGCAGCTTAGGTTACGGTACTACAGGGGATGGCTACACCTTC
CASSLGYGTTGDGYTF
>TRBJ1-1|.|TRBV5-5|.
TGTGCCAGCAGCTCGATACAGGGAAACACTGAAGCTTTCTTT
CASSSIQGNTEAFF
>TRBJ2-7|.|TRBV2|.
TGTGCCAGCGGCGGTGAACAGGCTTCTTACGAGCAGTACTTC
CASGGEQASYEQYF
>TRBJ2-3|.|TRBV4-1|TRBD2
TGCGCCAGCAGCCAAGATGGACTAGCGGCTAGCACAGATACGCAGTATTTT
CASSQDGLAASTDTQYF
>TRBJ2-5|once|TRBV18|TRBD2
TGTGCCAGCTCACCACCCAGCGGGGGGTCGGAGACCCAGTACTTC
CASSPPSGGSETQYF
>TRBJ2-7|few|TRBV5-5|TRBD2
TGTGCCAGCAGGGTACTAGCGGGGGCGAACGAGCAGTACTTC
CASRVLAGANEQYF
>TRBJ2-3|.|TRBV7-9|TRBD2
TGTGCCAGCAGCTTTCCCGGGACTAGCGCAGATACGCAGTATTTT
CASSFPGTSADTQYF
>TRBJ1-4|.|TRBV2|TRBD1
TGTGCCAGCAGTGAGGACAGGGGGGATGAAAAACTGTTTTTT
CASSEDRGDEKLFF
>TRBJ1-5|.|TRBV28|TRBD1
TGTGCCAGCAGGGCTGACAGGGGGCTGAGCAATCAGCCCCAGCATTTT
CASRADRGLSNQPQHF
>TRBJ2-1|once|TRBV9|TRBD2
TGTGCCAGCAGCGTCCAGCGGGGGGGCCAGGGCAATGAGCAGTTCTTC
CASSVQRGGQGNEQFF
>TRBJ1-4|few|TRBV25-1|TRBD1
TGTGCCAGCAGTGAACAAGGGACAGCCTCAGTGGAAAAACTGTTTTTT
CASSEQGTASVEKLFF
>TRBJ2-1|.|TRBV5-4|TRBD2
TGTGCCAGCAGCCGTAAAGGACTAGACCTCAATGAGCAGTTCTTC
CASSRKGLDLNEQFF
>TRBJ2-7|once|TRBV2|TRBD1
TGTGCCAGCAGTGGGACAGGGGGCTACGAGCAGTACTTC
CASSGTGGYEQYF
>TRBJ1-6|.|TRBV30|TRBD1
TGTGCCTGGAGGCCAAGGGACAGGGATAATTCACCCCTCCACTTT
CAWRPRDRDNSPLHF
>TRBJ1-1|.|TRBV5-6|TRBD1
TGTGCCAGCAGCCGAATCTCACAGGGGGACATGAACACTGAAGCTTTCTTT
CASSRISQGDMNTEAFF
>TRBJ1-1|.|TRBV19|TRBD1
TGTGCCAGTAGTACTCAAATGACAGGGCGAACTGAAGCTTTCTTT
CASSTQMTGRTEAFF
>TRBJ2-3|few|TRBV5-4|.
TGTGCCAGCAGCTTGGGGCAGGGCGTCTCAGATACGCAGTATTTT
CASSLGQGVSDTQYF
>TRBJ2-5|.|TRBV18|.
TGTGCCAGCTCACCACCGTCAGGAGGGGAGACCCAGTACTTC
CASSPPSGGETQYF
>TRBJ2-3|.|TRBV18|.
TGTGCCAGCTCTCAGCTAGGGGGAGATACGCAGTATTTT
CASSQLGGDTQYF
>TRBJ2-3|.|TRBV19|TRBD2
TGTGCCAGTAGTCCGCCACTAGCGGGGGGTGGAGATACGCAGTATTTT
CASSPPLAGGGDTQYF
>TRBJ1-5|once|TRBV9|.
TGTGCCAGCAGCGTAAGTACAGGGCAAGGTCAGCCCCAGCATTTT
CASSVSTGQGQPQHF
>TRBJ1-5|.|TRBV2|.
TGTGCCAGCAGTCGGGGGGGGCAGCCCCAGCATTTT
CASSRGGQPQHF
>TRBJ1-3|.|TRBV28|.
TGTGCCAGCAGTTTATGGCGGGCGTCCGGAAACACCATATATTTT
CASSLWRASGNTIYF
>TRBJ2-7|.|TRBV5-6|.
TGTGCCAGCAGCTTGTACGGGGGGCACACCTCCTACGAGCAGTACTTC
CASSLYGGHTSYEQYF
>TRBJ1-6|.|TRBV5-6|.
TGTGCCAGCAGCTTGGGGCCGGGTAGTTCACCCCTCCACTTT
CASSLGPGSSPLHF
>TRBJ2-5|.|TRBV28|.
TGTGCCAGCAGTTTTCCCGGGATACCCCAAGAGACCCAGTACTTC
CASSFPGIPQETQYF
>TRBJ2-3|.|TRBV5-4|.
TGTGCCAGCAGCTTGCTTTCCAGATTCACAGATACGCAGTATTTT
CASSLLSRFTDTQYF
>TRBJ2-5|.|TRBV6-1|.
TGTGCCAGCCGGAGGGAATGGGAGCAGTACTTC
CASRREWEQYF
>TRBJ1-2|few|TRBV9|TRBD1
TGTGCCAGCAGCACGGACCCGGGACAGGGGCTCTTCACCTTC
CASSTDPGQGLFTF
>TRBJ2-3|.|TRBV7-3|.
TGTGCCAGCAGCATTAACAGCGAGGGTACGCAGTATTTT
CASSINSEGTQYF
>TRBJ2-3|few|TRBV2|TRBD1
TGTGCCAGCAGTCCGGGACAGGGGGCAGATACGCAGTATTTT
CASSPGQGADTQYF
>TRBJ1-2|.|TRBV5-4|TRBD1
TGTGCCAGCAGCTTGGAGCAGGGGGCGAACTATGGCTACACCTTC
CASSLEQGANYGYTF
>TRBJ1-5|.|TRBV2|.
TGTGCCAGCAGTGAAGCGGGAGGGGTTCAGCCCCAGCATTTT
CASSEAGGVQPQHF
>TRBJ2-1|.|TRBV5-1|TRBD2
TGCGCCAGCAGTCCAGCGGGGGGCCCTTACAATGAGCAGTTCTTC
CASSPAGGPYNEQFF
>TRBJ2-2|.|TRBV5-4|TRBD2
TGTGCCAGCAGCCATGACGAGGGACTAGCGGGGGTCGGCACCGGGGAGCTGTTTTTT
CASSHDEGLAGVGTGELFF
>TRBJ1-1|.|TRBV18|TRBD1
TGTGCCAGCTCACCCCCGGGACAGGGTTCCCCAGGAGAGGGGTATGAAGCTTTCTTT
CASSPPGQGSPGEGYEAFF
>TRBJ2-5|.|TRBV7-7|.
TGTGCCAGCAGCCCCGTGGCCCAAGAGACCCAGTACTTC
CASSPVAQETQYF